The subject of this entry is one TCR beta chain. What it binds is unknown. Profiling of TCR beta VDJ combinations and CDR3 sequences used genomic DNA as template. TCRdb used MiXCR to reprocess the reads, holding one entry per CDR3 protein. The sample holds some 150,000 distinct CDR3 sequences; 70% to 75% are singletons and the top ten take 35% to 50%. Trimming removed 5 bases at V and 4 bases at J, with 14 bases between. CDR3 length equals 13 residues. CDR1 is DFQATT, CDR2 SNEGSKA, per germline (reference sequence). This record comes from a study of CD8+CD57+ T cells in acquired aplastic anemia. On the study more broadly: Roughly 3 ug was the average amount of DNA from sorted CD4+ and CD8+ cells. General study points: Statistical testing detected no significant gap in CD8+ Simpson's diversity between patients and controls. Patients and controls turned out to have 25 to 30 CD8+ CDR3 sequences in common.

Flow cytometry had shown expanded CD8+CD57+ cells in the patients chosen for sequencing. The study sampled blood from patients who had received no therapy. This clonotype was obtained from a human donor with aplastic anemia. The source material was sorted CD4+, CD8+, or CD8+CD57+ T cells (not recorded which) from PBMCs. The chain joins TRBV20-1 to TRBJ1-1, with D possibly matching TRBD1 (6 bases). The CDR3, as DNA: TGCAGTGCTCCCGAGGGGGGCGGCACTGAAGCTTTCTTT. It translates to CSAPEGGGTEAFF.